This T cell receptor (beta chain) was sequenced during a study of OX40 agonist ivuxolimab in advanced cancers. General study results and limits: Averaging showed that CD8+ T cells had more expanded clones than CD4+ did.

This clone was found many times. The antigen is unknown. Repertoires were generated with immunoSEQ multiplex PCR, while TCRdb's copy carries only in-frame clones and drops some. The sample carries over 45,000 clones, around 79% recorded once. This CDR3 comprises 14 residues. Trimming left V 2 bases short and J 9 bases short, with 17 bases between. CDR1 is GTSNPN, CDR2 SVGIG, per germline (reference sequence). This TCR was recovered from an adult with an advanced solid tumor such as melanoma, head and neck, liver or kidney cancer. The sequencing here drew on CD4+ or CD8+ T cells sorted from blood, taken in a trial of the OX40 agonist ivuxolimab. This chain links TRBV30 with TRBJ2-1; TRBD2 might be the D (6 bases). The CDR3 loop reads CAWSIIGGVVEQFF. CDR3 nucleotide sequence: TGTGCCTGGAGTATAATAGGAGGGGTGGTTGAGCAGTTCTTC.